Below, one T cell receptor beta chain is given with its context. This entry comes from a study of blood T cell repertoires in COVID-19. Study overall: PBMCs, B-cell-depleted T cells, or T cells provided the cDNA or gDNA that made up the material.

Authors' analysis steps: Amplification of reference gene primers provided the estimated nucleated cell counts. Repertoires were generated with immunoSEQ multiplex PCR, while TCRdb's copy carries only in-frame clones and drops some. The DNA was the basis for D and trimming; V, J and clone size are from that table. Among about 360,000 clones listed, about 87% were seen once. What was sequenced was peripheral blood. The sequence derives from a human donor in a cohort sampled during active COVID-19.

CDR3: CASSLTGSVTDTQYF. CDR3 DNA: TGTGCCAGCAGTCTCACCGGGAGTGTCACAGATACGCAGTATTTT. The V call is TRBV11-2, the J call TRBJ2-3; maybe TRBD2 (6 bases). CDR1 is SGHAT, CDR2 FQNNGV, per germline. The CDR3 runs 15 residues. V was trimmed by 6 bases and J by 2 bases, leaving 15 bases between them.